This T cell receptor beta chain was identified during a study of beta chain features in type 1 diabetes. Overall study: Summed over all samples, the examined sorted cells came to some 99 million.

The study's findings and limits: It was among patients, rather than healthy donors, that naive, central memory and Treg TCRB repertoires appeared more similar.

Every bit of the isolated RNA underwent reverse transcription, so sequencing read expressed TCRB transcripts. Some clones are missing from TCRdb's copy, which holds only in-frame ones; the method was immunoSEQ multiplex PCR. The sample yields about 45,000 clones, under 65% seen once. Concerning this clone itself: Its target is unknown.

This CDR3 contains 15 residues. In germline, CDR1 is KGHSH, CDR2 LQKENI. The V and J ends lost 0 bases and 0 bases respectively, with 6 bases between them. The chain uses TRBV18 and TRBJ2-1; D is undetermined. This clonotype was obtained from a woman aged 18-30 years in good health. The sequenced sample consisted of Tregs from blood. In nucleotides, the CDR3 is TGTGCCAGCTCACCACCGTCTAGCTCCTACAATGAGCAGTTCTTC. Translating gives CASSPPSSSYNEQFF.